This TCR beta chain was obtained from a study of cytomegalovirus exposure and HLA in healthy donors. Vbeta (60) and Jbeta (13) primers were used in the PCR. Sequencing was performed with immunoSEQ multiplex PCR; in TCRdb, only in-frame clones are kept and a portion is missing. The sample table sets out roughly 100,000 clones. Sequencing was carried out using PBMCs. The origin of this receptor is a man between 50 and 59 years old in good health and CMV-seropositive.

CDR3: CAWAAVVNDQPQHF. The CDR3, as DNA: TGTGCCTGGGCGGCTGTGGTAAATGATCAGCCCCAGCATTTT. V is TRBV30 and J is TRBJ1-5; no clear D. The CDR3 spans 14 residues. The germline V gene has CDR1 GTSNPN and CDR2 SVGIG (reference sequence). Trimming removed 5 bases at V and 5 bases at J, with 16 bases between.